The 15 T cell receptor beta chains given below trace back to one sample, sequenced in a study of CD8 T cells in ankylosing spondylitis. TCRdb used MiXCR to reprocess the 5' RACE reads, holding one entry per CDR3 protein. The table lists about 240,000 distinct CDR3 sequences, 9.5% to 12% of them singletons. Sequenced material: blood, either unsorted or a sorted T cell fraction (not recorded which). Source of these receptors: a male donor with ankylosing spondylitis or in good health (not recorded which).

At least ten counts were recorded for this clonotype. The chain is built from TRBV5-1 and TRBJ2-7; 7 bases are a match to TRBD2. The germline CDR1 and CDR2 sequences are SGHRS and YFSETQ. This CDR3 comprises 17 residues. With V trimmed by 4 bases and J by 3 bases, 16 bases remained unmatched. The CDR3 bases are TGCGCCAGCAGCCCCCCGTCGGTTGGGAGGGTCCTCTACGAGCAGTACTTC. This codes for CASSPPSVGRVLYEQYF.

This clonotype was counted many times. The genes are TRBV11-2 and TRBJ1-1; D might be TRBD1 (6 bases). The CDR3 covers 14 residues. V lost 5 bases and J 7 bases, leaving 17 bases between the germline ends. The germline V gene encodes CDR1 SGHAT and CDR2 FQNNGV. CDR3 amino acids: CASSRRTVKVEAFF. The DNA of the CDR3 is TGTGCCAGCAGCCGACGGACAGTAAAAGTTGAAGCTTTCTTT.

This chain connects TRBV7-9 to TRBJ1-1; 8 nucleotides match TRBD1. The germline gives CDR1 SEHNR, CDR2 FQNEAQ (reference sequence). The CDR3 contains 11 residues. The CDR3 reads CALGQGSEAFF. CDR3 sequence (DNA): TGTGCACTAGGACAGGGCTCAGAGGCTTTCTTT.

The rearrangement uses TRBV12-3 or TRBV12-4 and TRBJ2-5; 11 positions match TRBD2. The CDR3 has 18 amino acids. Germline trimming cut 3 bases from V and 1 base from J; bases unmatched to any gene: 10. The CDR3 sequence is CASSLKTSGTEGQETQYF. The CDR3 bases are TGTGCCAGCAGTTTGAAGACTAGCGGGACAGAGGGCCAAGAGACCCAGTACTTC.

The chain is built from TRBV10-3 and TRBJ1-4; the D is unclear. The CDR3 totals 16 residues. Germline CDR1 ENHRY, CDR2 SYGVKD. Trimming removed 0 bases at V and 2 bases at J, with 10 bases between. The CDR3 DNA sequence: TGTGCCATCAGTGAGTCGGCAGGAGGGACTAATGAAAAACTGTTTTTT. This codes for CAISESAGGTNEKLFF.

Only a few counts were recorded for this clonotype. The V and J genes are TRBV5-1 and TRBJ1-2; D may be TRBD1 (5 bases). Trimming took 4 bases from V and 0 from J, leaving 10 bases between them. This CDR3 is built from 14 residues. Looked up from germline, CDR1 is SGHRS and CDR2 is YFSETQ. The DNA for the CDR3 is TGCGCCAGCAGCGACACAGGAGCTAACTATGGCTACACCTTC. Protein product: CASSDTGANYGYTF. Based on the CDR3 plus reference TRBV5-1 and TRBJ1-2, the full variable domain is KAGVTQTPRYLIKTRGQQVTLSCSPISGHRSVSWYQQTPGQGLQFLFEYFSETQRNKGNFPGRFSGRQFSNSRSEMNVSTLELGDSALYLCASSDTGANYGYTFGSGTRLTVV.

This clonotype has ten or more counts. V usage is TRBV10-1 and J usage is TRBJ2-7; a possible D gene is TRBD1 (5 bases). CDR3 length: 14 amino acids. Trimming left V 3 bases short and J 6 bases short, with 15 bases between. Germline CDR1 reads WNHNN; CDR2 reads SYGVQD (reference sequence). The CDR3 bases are TGCGCCAGCAGTGAAGGGGATAGCTGGGGCGAGCAGTACTTC. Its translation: CASSEGDSWGEQYF.

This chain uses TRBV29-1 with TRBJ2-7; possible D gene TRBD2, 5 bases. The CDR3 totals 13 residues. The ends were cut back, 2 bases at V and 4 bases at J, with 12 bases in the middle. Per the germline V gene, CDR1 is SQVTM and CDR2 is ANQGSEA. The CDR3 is CSVESTRTYEQYF. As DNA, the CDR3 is TGCAGCGTTGAATCTACTAGGACGTACGAGCAGTACTTC.

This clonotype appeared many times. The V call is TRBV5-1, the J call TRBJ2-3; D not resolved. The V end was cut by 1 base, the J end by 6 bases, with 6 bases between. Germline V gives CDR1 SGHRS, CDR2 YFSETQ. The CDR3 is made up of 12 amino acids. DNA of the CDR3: TGCGCCAGCAGCTTGTTTTCCGATACGCAGTATTTT. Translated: CASSLFSDTQYF.

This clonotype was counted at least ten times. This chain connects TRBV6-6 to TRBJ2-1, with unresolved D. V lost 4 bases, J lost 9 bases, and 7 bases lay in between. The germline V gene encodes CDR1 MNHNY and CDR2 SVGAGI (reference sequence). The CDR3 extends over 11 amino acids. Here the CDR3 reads CASSSRGEQFF. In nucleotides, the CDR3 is TGTGCCAGCAGTTCTAGAGGTGAGCAGTTCTTC.

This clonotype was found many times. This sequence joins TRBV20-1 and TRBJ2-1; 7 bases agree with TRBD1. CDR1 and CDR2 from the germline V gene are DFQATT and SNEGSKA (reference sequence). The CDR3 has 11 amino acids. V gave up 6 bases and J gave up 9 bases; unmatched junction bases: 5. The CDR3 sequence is CSANTGVEQFF. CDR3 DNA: TGCAGTGCAAATACAGGGGTTGAGCAGTTCTTC.

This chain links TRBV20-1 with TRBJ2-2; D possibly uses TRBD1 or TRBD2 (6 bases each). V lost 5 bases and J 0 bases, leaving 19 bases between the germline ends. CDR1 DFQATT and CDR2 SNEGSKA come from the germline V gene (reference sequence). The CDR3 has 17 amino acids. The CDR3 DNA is TGCAGTGCTTCCTCTAGGGGAGGACAGACGAACACCGGGGAGCTGTTTTTT. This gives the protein CSASSRGGQTNTGELFF.

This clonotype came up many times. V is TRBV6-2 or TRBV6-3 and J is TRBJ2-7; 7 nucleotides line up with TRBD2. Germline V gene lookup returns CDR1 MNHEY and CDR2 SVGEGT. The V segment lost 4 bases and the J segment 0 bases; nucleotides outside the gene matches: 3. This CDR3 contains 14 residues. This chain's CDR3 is CASSFAGASYEQYF. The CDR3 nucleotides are TGTGCCAGCAGTTTCGCGGGAGCCTCCTACGAGCAGTACTTC.

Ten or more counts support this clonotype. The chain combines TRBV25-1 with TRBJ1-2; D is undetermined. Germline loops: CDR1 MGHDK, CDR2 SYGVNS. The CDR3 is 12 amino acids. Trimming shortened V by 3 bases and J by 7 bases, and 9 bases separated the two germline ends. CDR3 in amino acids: CASSDSGSGYTF. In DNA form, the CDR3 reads TGTGCCAGCAGTGATTCTGGGAGTGGCTACACCTTC.

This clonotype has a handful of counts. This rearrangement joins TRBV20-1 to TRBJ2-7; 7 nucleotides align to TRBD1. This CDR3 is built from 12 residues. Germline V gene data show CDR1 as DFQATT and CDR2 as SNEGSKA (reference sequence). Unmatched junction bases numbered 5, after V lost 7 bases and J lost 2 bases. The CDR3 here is CSVMGTAYEQYF. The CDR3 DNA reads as TGCAGTGTGATGGGGACAGCCTACGAGCAGTACTTC.